These 10 T cell receptor beta chains share one sample of origin, sequenced in a study of regulatory T cells in long-lasting Graves disease. Libraries of TCR beta came from iRepertoire HTBI primers plus Arm-PCR of CDR3 regions. In TCRdb, the multiplex PCR reads were re-called with MiXCR into one record per CDR3 protein. The table records 300,000 to 500,000 distinct CDR3 sequences, 20% of them present only once. The time point is: persistent/refractory GD, antithyroid drugs over 5 years with positive TRAb. Extracted PBMC RNA gave rise to the TCR library. The sample here was peripheral blood mononuclear cells (PBMCs), taken when the disease was refractory, from a patient treated with antithyroid drugs. The receptors shown here come from a female donor with Graves disease.

This sequence joins TRBV7-9 and TRBJ1-6, with TRBD1 identical over 9 bases. Germline CDR1 and CDR2: SEHNR and FQNEAQ (reference sequence). The trim removed 6 bases at V and 9 bases at J, leaving 9 bases unmatched. This CDR3 comprises 15 residues. This CDR3 is CASSQPGQGTSPLHF. The CDR3 DNA reads TGTGCCAGCAGTCAACCGGGACAGGGAACTTCACCCCTCCACTTT.

This clonotype was seen only a few times. Mismatch with germline at one junction end may stem from a read error. The V and J genes are TRBV5-1 and TRBJ2-7, with TRBD2 as a possible D gene (6 bases). Germline loops: CDR1 SGHRS, CDR2 YFSETQ. The CDR3 is 11 residues long. The chain's CDR3 is CASKNCGRGDF. The CDR3 nucleotides are TGCGCCAGCAAAAATTGTGGGCGGGGAGACTTC.

Notes on this clonotype: Compared with germline, one end of the junction differs, possibly owing to a read error. The rearrangement uses TRBV7-2 and TRBJ2-7; tentative D call: TRBD2 (6 bases). From germline, CDR1 is SGHTA and CDR2 FQGNSA. The CDR3 length is 14 residues. CDR3 amino acids: CASSLAGGRNERYF. Written as DNA, the CDR3 is TGTGCCAGCAGCTTAGCCGGAGGGCGGAACGAGCGGTACTTC.

The rearrangement uses TRBV20-1 and TRBJ2-7, with a tentative D call TRBD1 (6 bases). V was cut by 3 bases and J by 5 bases, with 20 bases left in between. Germline V gene data show CDR1 as DFQATT and CDR2 as SNEGSKA (reference sequence). The CDR3 is 15 amino acids. CDR3 DNA sequence: TGCAGTGCTAGGGCGTCCGTTGGGGGCGGTGACGAGCAGTACTTC. This gives the protein CSARASVGGGDEQYF.

The CDR3 bases are TGTGCCAGCAGCTTGAGAATAGCGGGAGCAAAGAATGAGCAGTTCTTC. As protein: CASSLRIAGAKNEQFF. The chain joins TRBV27 to TRBJ2-1; 9 bases line up with TRBD2. The germline V gene encodes CDR1 MNHEY and CDR2 SMNVEV (reference sequence). The CDR3 totals 16 residues. After removal of 6 bases from V and 7 bases from J, the junction contained 13 bases not matched to a gene.

The V and J genes are TRBV29-1 and TRBJ1-3; no reliable D call. The CDR3 contains 12 residues. Germline V CDR1 and CDR2: SQVTM, ANQGSEA. Between the trimmed V and J ends, which lost 6 bases and 4 bases, there was a span of 10 bases. The CDR3 nucleotides read TGCAGCGTCGATACCTCGGGAAACACCATATATTTT. This codes for CSVDTSGNTIYF.

This clonotype has only a few counts. The chain recombines TRBV27 with TRBJ2-2, with D perhaps given as TRBD1 or TRBD2 (5 bases each). This CDR3 contains 13 residues. Trimming shortened V by 2 bases and J by 6 bases, and 7 bases separated the two germline ends. Looked up from germline, CDR1 is MNHEY and CDR2 is SMNVEV (reference sequence). The CDR3 loop reads CASSLMGPGELFF. The CDR3 DNA reads TGTGCCAGCAGTTTAATGGGACCCGGGGAGCTGTTTTTT.

This clonotype has at least ten counts. V usage is TRBV11-2 and J usage is TRBJ2-7, with D perhaps TRBD2 (5 bases). The CDR3 has 12 residues. Germline loops: CDR1 SGHAT, CDR2 FQNNGV. Trimming stripped 8 bases from V and 2 bases from J, with 10 bases between. CDR3 DNA sequence: TGTGCCAGCGAACGGGGTACCTACGAGCAGTACTTC. It translates to CASERGTYEQYF. Full variable domain (missing parts from reference TRBV11-2 and TRBJ2-7): EAGVAQSPRYKIIEKRQSVAFWCNPISGHATLYWYQQILGQGPKLLIQFQNNGVVDDSQLPKDRFSAERLKGVDSTLKIQPAKLEDSAVYLCASERGTYEQYFGPGTRLTVT.

In this sample, this clonotype turned up many times. The chain couples TRBV5-1 to TRBJ1-2; D ambiguous. The germline V and J ends were trimmed by 1 base and 2 bases, with 9 bases remaining between them. The CDR3 runs to 14 residues. The V gene's germline CDR1 is SGHRS and CDR2 YFSETQ. CDR3 residues: CASSLITDNYGYTF. The CDR3 DNA reads TGCGCCAGCAGCTTGATTACGGACAACTATGGCTACACCTTC.

This clonotype occurred many times. The chain employs TRBV12-5 and TRBJ2-2, with D perhaps TRBD1 (5 bases). V gave up 1 base and J gave up 7 bases, with 7 bases separating them. The CDR3 totals 13 residues. Germline V gene lookup returns CDR1 LGHNT and CDR2 FRNRAP. The CDR3 sequence is CASGLEGHGELFF. DNA for the CDR3: TGTGCTAGTGGTTTGGAGGGGCACGGGGAGCTGTTTTTT.